Listed here are 13 T cell receptor beta chains from one sample, sequenced in a study of blood T cells in healthy people across ages. Together with a sample-barcoded 5' primer, a J-beta primer mix was included in a second PCR lasting about 6 to 12 cycles. TCRdb analysed the 5' RACE reads with MiXCR anew, one entry per CDR3 protein. The repertoire holds over a million distinct CDR3 sequences, with 45% as singletons. Material for sequencing was blood. All receptors come from a woman aged 55-69 years in good health.

Notes on this clonotype: The junction and the germline gene differ at one end; a read error may be behind it. The chain joins TRBV24-1 to TRBJ2-3, with D tentatively TRBD1 (5 bases). There are 14 residues in the CDR3. CDR1 KGHDR and CDR2 SFDVKD come from the germline V gene. The CDR3: CGTSEGATSDTQYF. The CDR3 DNA reads TGTGGCACCAGTGAAGGGGCCACTTCAGATACGCAGTATTTT.

The V call is TRBV20-1, the J call TRBJ2-7; perhaps TRBD1 as D (6 bases). Germline loops: CDR1 DFQATT, CDR2 SNEGSKA (reference sequence). V was cut by 5 bases and J by 6 bases, with 23 bases left in between. This CDR3 comprises 15 residues. Written as DNA, the CDR3 is TGCAGTGCTCTAAGTTGGGGCAGGGGTTACTGCGAGCAGTACTTC. It is translated as CSALSWGRGYCEQYF.

This chain joins TRBV3-1 and TRBJ2-3, with 14 bases lining up with TRBD2. The germline gives CDR1 LGHDT, CDR2 YNNKEL (reference sequence). The CDR3 covers 16 residues. Trimming took 0 bases from V and 7 from J; bases not matched to a gene: 3. For the CDR3, the DNA is TGTGCCAGCAGCCAAGAAGGACTAGCGGGAGGAAATACGCAGTATTTT. Translated, it gives CASSQEGLAGGNTQYF.

This clonotype turned up a few times. The chain combines TRBV18 with TRBJ2-6; the D gene is possibly TRBD1 (5 bases). From germline, CDR1 is KGHSH and CDR2 LQKENI. Deletions cut 2 bases from V and 0 bases from J, with 8 bases between. CDR3 length: 16 residues. The CDR3 loop is CASSPVGASGANVLTF. CDR3 nucleotide sequence: TGTGCCAGCTCACCAGTTGGGGCCTCTGGGGCCAACGTCCTGACTTTC.

The chain is built from TRBV29-1 and TRBJ2-7, with D tentatively TRBD1 (6 bases). V dropped 3 bases and J dropped 6 bases, with 24 bases sitting between them. The CDR3 length is 16 residues. Per germline, CDR1 SQVTM and CDR2 ANQGSEA. CDR3 protein: CSVERYSDSVSSEQYF. The CDR3, as DNA: TGCAGCGTTGAGAGATATTCGGACAGCGTCAGCAGCGAGCAGTACTTC.

The chain joins TRBV10-3 to TRBJ2-3, with 7 nucleotides matching TRBD2. V shed 8 bases and J 6 bases; nucleotides not matched to a gene: 14. This CDR3 has 15 residues. The germline V gene encodes CDR1 ENHRY and CDR2 SYGVKD. In DNA form, the CDR3 reads TGTGCCATCGGCGCCCCGGCTAGCGGAGGGGATACGCAGTATTTT. It encodes CAIGAPASGGDTQYF.

The rearrangement uses TRBV7-9 and TRBJ2-4; 10 positions match TRBD1. This CDR3 spans 15 amino acids. V gave up 5 bases and J gave up 13 bases; unmatched junction bases: 14. Germline V gene data show CDR1 as SEHNR and CDR2 as FQNEAQ (reference sequence). CDR3 amino acids: CASSPLPDRGREQYF. The CDR3 nucleotides are TGTGCCAGCAGCCCCTTACCCGACAGGGGGCGGGAGCAGTACTTC. Together with reference TRBV7-9 and TRBJ2-4, the CDR3 gives the full variable domain: DTGVSQNPRHKITKRGQNVTFRCDPISEHNRLYWYRQTLGQGPEFLTYFQNEAQLEKSRLLSDRFSAERPKGSFSTLEIQRTEQGDSAMYLCASSPLPDRGREQYFGAGTRLSVL.

The rearrangement links TRBV6-2 or TRBV6-3 to TRBJ2-1, with TRBD2 identical over 13 bases. V gave up 4 bases and J gave up 8 bases; unmatched junction bases: 5. The CDR3 has 15 amino acids. Germline V gene data show CDR1 as MNHEY and CDR2 as SVGEGT. CDR3 DNA: TGTGCCAGCAGTTGGGGACTAGCGGGAACGGATGAGCAGTTCTTC. Protein product: CASSWGLAGTDEQFF.

This CDR3 is CSVEDLPGSRYNEQFF. CDR3 nucleotide sequence: TGCAGCGTTGAAGATCTTCCCGGGAGTCGTTACAATGAGCAGTTCTTC. The V and J genes are TRBV29-1 and TRBJ2-1, with D possibly matching TRBD2 (6 bases). V was pared by 0 bases and J by 4 bases, with 16 bases between. CDR1 is SQVTM and CDR2 is ANQGSEA in the germline V gene. This CDR3 region has 16 residues.

This clonotype showed up just a few times. The V and J genes are TRBV5-1 and TRBJ2-7; D gene ambiguous. Germline assignment: CDR1 SGHRS and CDR2 YFSETQ. The CDR3 runs to 13 residues. Between the trimmed V and J ends, which lost 5 bases and 3 bases, there was a span of 12 bases. Here the CDR3 reads CASSHDTLYEQYF. The CDR3 bases are TGCGCCAGCAGTCACGACACACTCTACGAGCAGTACTTC.

In DNA form, the CDR3 reads TGTGCCACCAAGCACGGGACTAGAAATATCTACGAGCAGTACTTC. It specifies CATKHGTRNIYEQYF. The chain links TRBV6-6 to TRBJ2-7, with TRBD2 matching over 8 bases. Per the germline V gene, CDR1 is MNHNY and CDR2 is SVGAGI (reference sequence). The V and J ends lost 10 bases and 3 bases, in that order; junction bases with no gene match: 14. The CDR3 contains 15 residues.

The rearrangement uses TRBV28 and TRBJ2-3, with 8 positions matching TRBD1. CDR1 MDHEN and CDR2 SYDVKM come from the germline V gene. The length of the CDR3 is 16 residues. V trimming: 6 bases; J trimming: 4 bases; junction bases outside the gene matches: 12. The CDR3 DNA sequence: TGTGCCAGCAGCCCCACAGGGGGGACCGGTCCAGATACGCAGTATTTT. Translated: CASSPTGGTGPDTQYF.

This sequence joins TRBV18 and TRBJ2-5; TRBD1 might be the D (6 bases). The J call could be wrong; TRBJ2-7 is a better fit for the DNA end. Germline lookup yields CDR1 KGHSH and CDR2 LQKENI. There are 15 residues in the CDR3. CDR3 bases: TGTGCCAGCTCACCAATTCCCGGCAGGGGATACGAGCAGTACTTC. This gives the protein CASSPIPGRGYEQYF.